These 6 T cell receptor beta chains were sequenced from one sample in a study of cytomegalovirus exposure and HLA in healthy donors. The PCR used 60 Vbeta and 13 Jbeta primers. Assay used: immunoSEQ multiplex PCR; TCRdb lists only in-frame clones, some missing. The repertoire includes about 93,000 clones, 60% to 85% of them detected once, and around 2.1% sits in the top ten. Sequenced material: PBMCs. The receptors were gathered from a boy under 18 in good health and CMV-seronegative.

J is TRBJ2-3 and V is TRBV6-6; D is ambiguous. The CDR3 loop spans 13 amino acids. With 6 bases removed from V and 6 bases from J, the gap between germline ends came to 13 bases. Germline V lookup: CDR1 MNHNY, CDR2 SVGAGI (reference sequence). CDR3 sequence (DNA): TGTGCCAGCAGCTCCCTCTTTTTGGATACGCAGTATTTT. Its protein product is CASSSLFLDTQYF.

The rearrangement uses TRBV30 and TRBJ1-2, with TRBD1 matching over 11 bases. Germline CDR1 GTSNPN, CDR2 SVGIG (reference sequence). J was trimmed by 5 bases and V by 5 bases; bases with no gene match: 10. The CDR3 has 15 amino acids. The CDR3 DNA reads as TGTGCCTGGCGTGGACAGGGGGCCGACCTGTATGGCTACACCTTC. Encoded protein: CAWRGQGADLYGYTF.

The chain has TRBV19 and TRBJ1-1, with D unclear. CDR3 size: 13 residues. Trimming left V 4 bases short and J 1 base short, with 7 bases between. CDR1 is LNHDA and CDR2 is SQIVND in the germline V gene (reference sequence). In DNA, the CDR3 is TGTGCCAGTAGTACGGGTGGGAACACTGAAGCTTTCTTT. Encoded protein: CASSTGGNTEAFF.

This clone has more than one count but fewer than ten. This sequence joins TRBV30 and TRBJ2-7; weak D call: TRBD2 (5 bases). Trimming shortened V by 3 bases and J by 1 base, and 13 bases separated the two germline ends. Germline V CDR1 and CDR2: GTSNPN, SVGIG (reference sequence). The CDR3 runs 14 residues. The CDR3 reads CAWRSVGVSYEQYF. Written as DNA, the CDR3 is TGTGCCTGGAGGTCGGTCGGGGTTTCCTACGAGCAGTACTTC.

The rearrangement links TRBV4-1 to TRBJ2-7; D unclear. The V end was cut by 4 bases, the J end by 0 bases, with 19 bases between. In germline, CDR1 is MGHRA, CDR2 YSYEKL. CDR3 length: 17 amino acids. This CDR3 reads CASSPHGSPTGSYEQYF. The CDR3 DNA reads TGCGCCAGCAGCCCCCACGGCAGCCCGACGGGCTCCTACGAGCAGTACTTC.

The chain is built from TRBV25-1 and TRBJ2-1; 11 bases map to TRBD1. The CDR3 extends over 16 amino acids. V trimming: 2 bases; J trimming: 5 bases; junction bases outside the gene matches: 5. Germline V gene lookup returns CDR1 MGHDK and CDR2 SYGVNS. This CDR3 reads CASSERGTGGNNEQFF. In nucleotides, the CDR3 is TGTGCCAGCAGTGAAAGGGGGACAGGGGGAAACAATGAGCAGTTCTTC.